Presented here are 7 T cell receptor beta chains from one specimen sequenced in a study of cytomegalovirus exposure and HLA in healthy donors. Produced via immunoSEQ multiplex PCR; TCRdb's table is partial and in-frame only. The profile shows approximately 120,000 clones, 88% of them singletons. Sequenced input: PBMCs. The receptors stem from a woman under 30 in good health and CMV-seronegative.

On this clone: This may be a read error: a much more frequent sequence differs by one nucleotide. The J gene is TRBJ2-7, the V gene TRBV18; 9 bases are shared with TRBD1. The germline V gene encodes CDR1 KGHSH and CDR2 LQKENI. CDR3 size: 14 residues. The junction had 9 bases not matched to a gene; V was cut back by 7 bases and J by 5 bases. The CDR3 here is CASCAGTGYDEQYF. The CDR3 nucleotides read TGTGCCAGCTGCGCCGGGACAGGGTACGACGAGCAGTACTTC.

This clone has only one observation. This chain connects TRBV12-1 to TRBJ2-2; the table names TRBD2, a call not compared with the DNA. TRBV12-1 represents a pseudogene. The CDR3 has 17 amino acids. The CDR3 DNA reads TGTGCCAGCAGCTTTGACGGGGGGGCGAATAGCACCGGGGAGCTGTTTTTT. Translating it yields CASSFDGGANSTGELFF.

Points on this clone: Within the sample, other DNA sequences also encode this same CDR3. The V and J genes are TRBV5-1 and TRBJ1-1, with D possibly matching TRBD1 (5 bases). Trimming shortened V by 1 base and J by 0 bases, and 7 bases separated the two germline ends. The CDR3 sequence is 14 residues long. Germline lookup yields CDR1 SGHRS and CDR2 YFSETQ. The CDR3 reads CASSLTGLNTEAFF. In DNA form, the CDR3 reads TGCGCCAGCAGCTTGACAGGTCTGAACACTGAAGCTTTCTTT.

The chain joins TRBV27 to TRBJ1-4; D may be TRBD1 (5 bases). Germline lookup yields CDR1 MNHEY and CDR2 SMNVEV (reference sequence). The CDR3 consists of 16 residues. The V and J ends lost 2 bases and 0 bases respectively, with 10 bases between them. CDR3 in amino acids: CASSLRGTTTNEKLFF. The CDR3 DNA reads as TGTGCCAGCAGTTTAAGGGGTACGACAACTAATGAAAAACTGTTTTTT.

The V and J genes are TRBV21-1 and TRBJ2-7; the listed D gene, TRBD2, was not tested against the DNA. TRBV21-1 is noted as a pseudogene. The CDR3 covers 13 residues. The CDR3 sequence is CASTDFQPEVFNF. In nucleotides, the CDR3 is TGTGCCAGCACCGACTTCCAGCCTGAGGTGTTTAACTTC.

The sample holds one count of this clone. The chain's CDR3 is CASSRLAGVAYNEQFF. The CDR3 DNA reads TGTGCCAGCAGCCGATTAGCGGGAGTGGCCTACAATGAGCAGTTCTTC. This chain connects TRBV11-3 to TRBJ2-1, with 9 bases that match TRBD2. Germline loops: CDR1 SGHNT, CDR2 YENEEA. After removal of 5 bases from V and 2 bases from J, the junction contained 7 bases not matched to a gene. This CDR3 has 16 amino acids.

This clone was counted between two and nine times. The chain joins TRBV7-2 to TRBJ2-7; possibly TRBD1 for D (6 bases). The CDR3 sequence is 15 residues long. From germline, CDR1 is SGHTA and CDR2 FQGNSA. V lost 1 base and J lost 3, with 13 bases in between. CDR3 sequence: CASSLGRGGYYEQYF. The CDR3 nucleotides are TGTGCCAGCAGCTTAGGCAGAGGGGGATACTACGAGCAGTACTTC.